The rows below give T cell receptor beta chains drawn from one sample of a study of blood T cell repertoires in COVID-19. The repertoire was sequenced with immunoSEQ multiplex PCR; TCRdb's copy has only in-frame clones and lacks some. The repertoire holds some 130,000 clones, with around 88% as singletons. What was sequenced was peripheral blood. These receptors were taken from a man between 45 and 60 years old with acute or convalescent COVID-19. Both conserved end residues are part of each CDR3. The D gene is left open where the match is weak. Some rows have no size entry. The others give once, few or many, or a class for an expanded clone.

clone size	D gene	J gene	V gene	CDR3 DNA	CDR3 protein
-	-	TRBJ1-1	TRBV3-1/TRBV3-2	TGTGCCAGCAGCCACCGCCCAGGGGCCACTGAAGCTTTCTTT	CASSHRPGATEAFF
-	-	TRBJ1-1	TRBV7-9	TGTGCCAGCAGCCTAGACAGTGAAGCTTTCTTT	CASSLDSEAFF
-	-	TRBJ1-6	TRBV23-1	TGCGCCAGCAGTCAATCGGGAGTACCCCTCCACTTT	CASSQSGVPLHF
-	TRBD1	TRBJ2-6	TRBV28	TGTGCCAGCAGGGGACAGGAAACTTACTCTGGGGCCAACGTCCTGACTTTC	CASRGQETYSGANVLTF
-	-	TRBJ1-2	TRBV6-5	TGTGCCACCCTAGACAGTCCCTATGGCTACACCTTC	CATLDSPYGYTF
-	TRBD1	TRBJ1-4	TRBV9	TGTGCCAGCAGCGCGGCAGGGGGAAGTGAAAAACTGTTTTTT	CASSAAGGSEKLFF
-	-	TRBJ1-3	TRBV28	TGTGCCAGCAACGAGGGAGGAGCTTCTGGAAACACCATATATTTT	CASNEGGASGNTIYF
-	TRBD1	TRBJ1-1	TRBV3-1/TRBV3-2	TGTGCCAGCAGCCCTCTGGACAGGGGGTTCCGAGAAACTGAAGCTTTCTTT	CASSPLDRGFRETEAFF
once	TRBD1	TRBJ1-3	TRBV4-2	TGTGCCAGCAGCCAAGCCGGGACAGCCCTCTCTGGAAACACCATATATTTT	CASSQAGTALSGNTIYF
-	-	TRBJ1-4	TRBV28	TGTGCCAGCAGTTTATTTGAGAGGTTTGAAGGAAAACTGTTTTTT	CASSLFERFEGKLFF
-	-	TRBJ2-2	TRBV28	TGTGCCAGCAGTTTACCAGACCTCCCCCAGGTCGACACCGGGGAGCTGTTTTTT	CASSLPDLPQVDTGELFF
-	TRBD2	TRBJ2-5	TRBV28	TGTGCCAGCAGAGTACTAGCGGCTCAAGAGACCCAGTACTTC	CASRVLAAQETQYF
-	TRBD1	TRBJ2-2	TRBV10-1	TGCGCCAGCAGTGAGTGGAGGACAGGGAAACCGAACACCGGGGAGCTGTTTTTT	CASSEWRTGKPNTGELFF
-	-	TRBJ1-6	TRBV12-3/TRBV12-4	TGTGCCAGCAGTTCAGCAGCTAATTCACCCCTCCACTTT	CASSSAANSPLHF
-	TRBD1	TRBJ1-5	TRBV6-5	TGTGCCAGCAGTTACCGACAGGGTAATCAGCCCCAGCATTTT	CASSYRQGNQPQHF
-	TRBD2	TRBJ2-1	TRBV12-5	TGTGCTAGTGGTTTCGGACTAGCGGGAGCCCCCGGGAGATATGAGCAGTTCTTC	CASGFGLAGAPGRYEQFF
-	-	TRBJ2-7	TRBV18	TGTGCCAGCTCACCCTCGGAGGAGACACCCCAGTACTTC	CASSPSEETPQYF
-	TRBD1	TRBJ1-4	TRBV3-1/TRBV3-2	TGTGCCAGCAGCCATTACTGGGACAGAAATGAAAAACTGTTTTTT	CASSHYWDRNEKLFF
-	TRBD1	TRBJ1-3	TRBV15	TGTGCCACCAGCAGAGATATTTCAGGGGGTGGTGGAAACACCATATATTTT	CATSRDISGGGGNTIYF
-	-	TRBJ2-5	TRBV5-1	TGCGCCAGCAGCTTGCAACAAGAGACCCAGTACTTC	CASSLQQETQYF
-	-	TRBJ2-7	TRBV5-5	TGTGCCAGCAGCTTGGAGGGTGGCAGGGCAGCCTACGAGCAGTACTTC	CASSLEGGRAAYEQYF
-	-	TRBJ2-7	TRBV27	TGTGCCAGCAGTTTAGGCCGGGTGAACTGGTACGAGCAGTACTTC	CASSLGRVNWYEQYF
-	-	TRBJ1-2	TRBV19	TGTGCCAGTACCGCGGGGTATTCTCTATTTAACTATGGCTACACCTTC	CASTAGYSLFNYGYTF
-	-	TRBJ1-1	TRBV14	TGTGCCAGCAGCCACCTCCGGGGGAACACTGAAGCTTTCTTT	CASSHLRGNTEAFF
-	TRBD2	TRBJ2-5	TRBV19	TGTGCCAGTAGTACAGCGGGAGGAATGGGCGAGACCCAGTACTTC	CASSTAGGMGETQYF
-	-	TRBJ2-3	TRBV28	TGTGCCAGCAGGCAGGACTGGGGGCACGTGGATACGCAGTATTTT	CASRQDWGHVDTQYF
-	-	TRBJ2-5	TRBV4-1	TGCGCCAGCAGCCCACACCCCGGAAGCAGGGGTGAGACCCAGTACTTC	CASSPHPGSRGETQYF
-	-	TRBJ1-2	TRBV5-4	TGTGCCAGCAGCCCCACTGGACGGACTCCAGGCTACACCTTC	CASSPTGRTPGYTF
-	-	TRBJ2-2	TRBV24-1	TGTGCCACCAGTGTCGCGGGACGGATGAACACCGGGGAGCTGTTTTTT	CATSVAGRMNTGELFF
few	-	TRBJ1-1	TRBV12-3/TRBV12-4	TGTGCCAGCAGTTTCCAGAACGAAGCTTTCTTT	CASSFQNEAFF
-	TRBD1	TRBJ1-2	TRBV28	TGTGCCAGCAGTCCACGGACAGGTTCCTATGGCTACACCTTC	CASSPRTGSYGYTF
-	-	TRBJ2-2	TRBV5-6	TGTGCCAGCAGCTTGGGGGCGAAGAACACCGGGGAGCTGTTTTTT	CASSLGAKNTGELFF
-	-	TRBJ1-1	TRBV5-4	TGTGCCAGCAGCTCCGGGACAACGACTGAAGCTTTCTTT	CASSSGTTTEAFF
once	TRBD2	TRBJ2-7	TRBV2	TGTGCCAGCAGATCTACCGGACTAGCGGGAGAAAACGAGCAGTACTTC	CASRSTGLAGENEQYF
-	-	TRBJ1-3	TRBV18	TGTGCCAGCTCACCGGCCAGCGGTCCCGGAAACACCATATATTTT	CASSPASGPGNTIYF
-	-	TRBJ1-1	TRBV29-1	TGCAGCGTTGAAACTGGTTTCTTT	CSVETGFF
-	-	TRBJ2-1	TRBV12-5	TGTGCTAGTGGTTTGTCAAATGAGCAGTTCTTC	CASGLSNEQFF
-	-	TRBJ1-1	TRBV19	TGTGCCAGTAGTGCATGGACAGCCGAAGGGAACACTGAAGCTTTCTTT	CASSAWTAEGNTEAFF
-	-	TRBJ2-1	TRBV5-4	TGTGCCAGCAGCTTTGTAGAGAATGAGCAGTTCTTC	CASSFVENEQFF
-	-	TRBJ1-5	TRBV4-1	TGCGCCAGCAGCCGGAACCCCTTGGCGGCCCAGCATTTT	CASSRNPLAAQHF
-	-	TRBJ1-6	TRBV5-4	TGTGCCAGCAGCTCCGACAATTATAATTCACCCCTCCACTTT	CASSSDNYNSPLHF
once	TRBD1	TRBJ1-2	TRBV7-9	TGTGCCAGCAGCGTGGACAGGAGCTACACCTTC	CASSVDRSYTF
-	-	TRBJ1-2	TRBV5-8	TGTGCCAGCAGCTTGGAATCAGTTTACTATGGCTACACCTTC	CASSLESVYYGYTF
-	-	TRBJ2-6	TRBV30	TGTGCCTCACAAGTCTCTGGGGCCAACGTCCTGACTTTC	CASQVSGANVLTF
-	TRBD2	TRBJ2-7	TRBV7-2	TGTGCCAGCAGCACTAGCGGCTCCTACGAGCAGTACTTC	CASSTSGSYEQYF
-	-	TRBJ1-1	TRBV7-8	TGTGCCAGCAGCTTAGAAATGGGGCTGAACACTGAAGCTTTCTTT	CASSLEMGLNTEAFF
-	TRBD2	TRBJ2-3	TRBV7-2	TGTGCCAGCAGCCTGCGACTAGCGGGGGGCGTTAAGATTGATACGCAGTATTTT	CASSLRLAGGVKIDTQYF
-	-	TRBJ2-7	TRBV4-1	TGCGCCAGCAGCCAAGCCCATAGCGGATCCCTCTACGAGCAGTACTTC	CASSQAHSGSLYEQYF
-	-	TRBJ1-4	TRBV7-9	TGTGCCAGCGCCAGGGAGAGGGCGGCTGAAAAACTGTTTTTT	CASARERAAEKLFF
-	TRBD1	TRBJ2-7	TRBV5-1	TGCGCCAGCAGCTCCCTAGGGACAGGGGCAGTAGGCGAGCAGTACTTC	CASSSLGTGAVGEQYF
once	-	TRBJ2-1	TRBV2	TGTGCCAGCTCTGGGGAGCGGCCCCCCTCCTACAATGAGCAGTTCTTC	CASSGERPPSYNEQFF
-	-	TRBJ2-7	TRBV21-1	TGTGCCAGCAGCAAAGTAGGGACAGGGCGGAACGAGCAGTACTTC	CASSKVGTGRNEQYF
few	TRBD2	TRBJ2-7	TRBV28	TGTGCCAGCAGAGCGGGGGGCCCAGTCTACGAGCAGTACTTC	CASRAGGPVYEQYF
-	-	TRBJ2-7	TRBV6-1	TGTGCCAGCAGTGAAAGGCAGGGCCGAAGCTACGAGCAGTACTTC	CASSERQGRSYEQYF
-	-	TRBJ1-1	TRBV3-1/TRBV3-2	TGTGCCAGCAGCCAAGACCCTACAGGGCTCAGAGAAGCTTTCTTT	CASSQDPTGLREAFF
-	-	TRBJ2-3	TRBV9	TGTGCCAGCAGCTCCGCCGCGCGCACAGATACGCAGTATTTT	CASSSAARTDTQYF
-	TRBD1	TRBJ1-6	TRBV27	TGTGCCAGCAGAGTCAGGGGGCTGATCTTTAATTCACCCCTCCACTTT	CASRVRGLIFNSPLHF